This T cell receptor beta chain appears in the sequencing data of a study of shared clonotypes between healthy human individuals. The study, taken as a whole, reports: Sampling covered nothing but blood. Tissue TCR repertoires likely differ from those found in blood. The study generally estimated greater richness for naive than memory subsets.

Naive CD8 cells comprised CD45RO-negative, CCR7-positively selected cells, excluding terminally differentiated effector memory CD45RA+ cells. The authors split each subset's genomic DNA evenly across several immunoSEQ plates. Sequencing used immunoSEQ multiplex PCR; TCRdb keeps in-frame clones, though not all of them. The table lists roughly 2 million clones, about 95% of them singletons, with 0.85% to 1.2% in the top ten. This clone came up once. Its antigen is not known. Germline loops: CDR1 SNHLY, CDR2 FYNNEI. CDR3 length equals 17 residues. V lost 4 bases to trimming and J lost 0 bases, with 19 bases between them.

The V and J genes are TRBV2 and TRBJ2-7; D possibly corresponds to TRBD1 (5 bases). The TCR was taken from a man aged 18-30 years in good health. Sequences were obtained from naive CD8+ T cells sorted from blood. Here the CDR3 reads CASSAELGHLSSYEQYF. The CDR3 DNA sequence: TGTGCCAGCAGTGCCGAGCTCGGACACCTGAGCTCCTACGAGCAGTACTTC.